The TCR beta chain under discussion was sequenced for a study of T cells in Graves' hyperthyroidism and ophthalmopathy. General observations from the study: Most thyroid clonotypes that were expanded above 0.001 also turned up in blood.

Regions amplified from RNA transcripts were the TCR beta CDR3 regions. The HTBI primer set drove a first-round RT-PCR of the TCR CDR3. One entry per CDR3 protein, called by TCRdb with MiXCR from the multiplex PCR reads. The data show more than 350,000 distinct CDR3 sequences, about 15% seen once. Patients with ophthalmopathy all had a Clinical Activity Score of at least 3, a NOSPECS grade of at least 4 and duration under 3 months. Thyroid ultrasound, orbital computed tomography, clinical symptoms, and serum thyroxine and TRAb underpinned diagnoses. V dropped 1 base and J dropped 6; count of bases not matched to a gene: 13. The CDR3 is made up of 17 amino acids. Germline V gene sequence: CDR1 LGHDT, CDR2 YNNKEL (reference sequence). This clonotype came up many times. Its specificity is not known.

The receptor was isolated from a woman aged 60 to 75 with Graves' ophthalmopathy. The chain combines TRBV3-1 with TRBJ2-7; TRBD2 aligns across 9 bases. Sample: blood. In DNA, the CDR3 is TGTGCCAGCAGCCAAGCGGAATGGGGCGGGAGGGCGAGCGAGCAGTACTTC. Its protein is CASSQAEWGGRASEQYF.